The 20 T cell receptor beta chains below all came from one sample that was sequenced in a study of PD-1 blockade in classical Hodgkin lymphoma. Sequencing was performed with immunoSEQ multiplex PCR; in TCRdb, only in-frame clones are kept and a portion is missing. The data contain approximately 45,000 clones, just over 90% of them singletons. The time point denotes: newly diagnosed, previously untreated cHL patient sample. The sequenced sample was peripheral blood mononuclear cells (PBMCs). The receptors come from a human donor with classical Hodgkin lymphoma.

V is TRBV7-9 and J is TRBJ2-6; maybe TRBD1 (6 bases). Germline V CDR1 and CDR2: SEHNR, FQNEAQ (reference sequence). The CDR3 sequence is 18 residues long. Trimming left V 5 bases short and J 0 bases short, with 17 bases between. The CDR3 protein is CASSPLSDSFSGANVLTF. CDR3 nucleotide sequence: TGTGCCAGCAGCCCTTTATCGGACAGCTTCTCTGGGGCCAACGTCCTGACTTTC.

The chain joins TRBV28 to TRBJ2-1; D gene ambiguous. Trimming pared 6 bases from V and 0 bases from J, leaving 6 bases between. CDR1 and CDR2 (germline): MDHEN, SYDVKM. CDR3 length: 13 amino acids. In DNA, the CDR3 is TGTGCCAGCAGGTTCGGCTCCTACAATGAGCAGTTCTTC. Its translation is CASRFGSYNEQFF.

The gene calls are TRBV28 and TRBJ1-1; 8 nucleotides match TRBD1. Germline V gene sequence: CDR1 MDHEN, CDR2 SYDVKM. With 2 bases clipped from V and 4 bases from J, the junction kept 9 bases outside the gene matches. CDR3 size: 16 residues. DNA of the CDR3: TGTGCCAGCAGTTTAGGCCCCAGGGGGCTCGGCACTGAAGCTTTCTTT. As protein: CASSLGPRGLGTEAFF.

In its sample, this clone was seen once. This chain links TRBV6-1 with TRBJ2-3, with D perhaps TRBD2 (5 bases). This CDR3 is built from 15 residues. V lost 3 bases and J lost 5, with 15 bases in between. Germline V lookup: CDR1 MNHNS, CDR2 SASEGT. Written as DNA, the CDR3 is TGTGCCAGCAGTGACGGATCCAGAGGGAGAGATACGCAGTATTTT. Protein product: CASSDGSRGRDTQYF.

The chain uses TRBV4-1 and TRBJ1-1; weak D call: TRBD1 (6 bases). CDR3 size: 11 residues. V was pared by 6 bases and J by 6 bases, with 8 bases between. Germline CDR1 reads MGHRA; CDR2 reads YSYEKL. CDR3 amino acids: CASRRGAEAFF. The CDR3 bases are TGCGCCAGCAGGAGGGGGGCTGAAGCTTTCTTT.

The chain links TRBV27 to TRBJ1-4; 7 nucleotides align to TRBD1. Germline assignment: CDR1 MNHEY and CDR2 SMNVEV (reference sequence). V dropped 6 bases and J dropped 0; count of bases not matched to a gene: 4. This CDR3 has 15 amino acids. DNA of the CDR3: TGTGCCAGCAGACAGGGGATTGCAACTAATGAAAAACTGTTTTTT. Amino acid sequence: CASRQGIATNEKLFF.

In this sample, this clone turned up once. J is TRBJ2-3 and V is TRBV7-9; D is possibly TRBD2 (6 bases). CDR3 size: 15 residues. V lost 1 base to trimming and J lost 2 bases, with 10 bases between them. Germline CDR1 is SEHNR and CDR2 is FQNEAQ (reference sequence). The CDR3 region is CASSLEGTPTDTQYF. Written as DNA, the CDR3 is TGTGCCAGCAGCTTAGAGGGGACTCCCACAGATACGCAGTATTTT.

The chain is built from TRBV10-3 and TRBJ1-2; 8 nucleotides line up with TRBD1. The germline gives CDR1 ENHRY, CDR2 SYGVKD. The CDR3 has 15 residues. J gave up 4 bases and V 2 bases, and 6 bases lay outside the gene matches. The CDR3 is CAISEEWTGRYGYTF. The CDR3, as DNA: TGTGCCATCAGTGAGGAGTGGACAGGGCGCTATGGCTACACCTTC.

V and J are TRBV12-5 and TRBJ1-5; 7 nucleotides agree with TRBD1. CDR1 is LGHNT, CDR2 FRNRAP, per germline. With 0 bases clipped from V and 4 bases from J, the junction kept 9 bases outside the gene matches. The CDR3 spans 17 residues. The CDR3 DNA follows: TGTGCTAGTGGTTTGGTACTCGGGACAGACTCTAATCAGCCCCAGCATTTT. Encoded protein: CASGLVLGTDSNQPQHF.

This clone was detected once. The chain recombines TRBV10-3 with TRBJ2-1; D unresolved. V shed 3 bases and J shed 9 bases, with 15 bases lying between them. The CDR3 has 14 residues. The V gene's germline CDR1 is ENHRY and CDR2 SYGVKD. Written as DNA, the CDR3 is TGTGCCATCAGTGAACCCAACGGACGGCGTGAGCAGTTCTTC. It is translated as CAISEPNGRREQFF.

The genes are TRBV28 and TRBJ1-2, with a weak D call TRBD1 (5 bases). CDR1 and CDR2 (germline): MDHEN, SYDVKM. The CDR3 covers 16 residues. V was cut by 5 bases and J by 5 bases, with 21 bases left in between. CDR3 amino acids: CASSTTTRVRIYGYTF. As DNA, the CDR3 is TGTGCCAGCAGTACGACAACCAGGGTTCGGATATATGGCTACACCTTC.

The rearrangement joins TRBV28 to TRBJ1-5; D ambiguous. V lost 3 bases to trimming and J lost 2 bases, with 11 bases between them. The CDR3 extends over 15 amino acids. Germline lookup yields CDR1 MDHEN and CDR2 SYDVKM. Here the CDR3 reads CASSLKGLGNQPQHF. CDR3 DNA sequence: TGTGCCAGCAGTTTGAAAGGGTTAGGCAATCAGCCCCAGCATTTT.

The J gene is TRBJ2-3, the V gene TRBV9; D perhaps matches TRBD1 (5 bases). The CDR3 totals 14 residues. CDR1 is SGDLS and CDR2 is YYNGEE in the germline V gene. Trimming removed 4 bases from V and 4 bases from J, with 13 bases in between. CDR3 nucleotides: TGTGCCAGCAGCACAGGTAGTCTCCCAGATACGCAGTATTTT. Amino acid sequence: CASSTGSLPDTQYF.

V is TRBV28 and J is TRBJ2-7; 9 bases map to TRBD2. Germline CDR1 and CDR2: MDHEN and SYDVKM. The CDR3 runs 15 residues. After removal of 2 bases from V and 7 bases from J, the junction contained 9 bases not matched to a gene. CDR3 sequence reads: CASSLGPSGIEEQYF. The CDR3 DNA is TGTGCCAGCAGTTTAGGGCCTAGCGGGATCGAAGAGCAGTACTTC.

The chain combines TRBV30 with TRBJ1-5; D not certain. Germline CDR1 is GTSNPN and CDR2 is SVGIG (reference sequence). The CDR3 sequence is 13 residues long. Trimming pared 2 bases from V and 11 bases from J, leaving 16 bases between. The CDR3 bases are TGTGCCTGGAGTCCCGAATGGCAATCAGCCCAGCATTTT. Translated, it gives CAWSPEWQSAQHF.

V is TRBV18 and J is TRBJ1-2; D not certain. V was cut by 3 bases and J by 4 bases, with 18 bases left in between. Germline V gene data show CDR1 as KGHSH and CDR2 as LQKENI. The CDR3 contains 16 residues. CDR3: CASSPSGNLLSYGYTF. The CDR3 DNA reads as TGTGCCAGCTCACCCTCCGGGAATCTTTTATCCTATGGCTACACCTTC.

The chain is built from TRBV28 and TRBJ2-1, with TRBD2 identical over 10 bases. Germline-derived CDR1 and CDR2 are MDHEN and SYDVKM. The V and J ends lost 7 bases and 8 bases, in that order; junction bases with no gene match: 11. The CDR3 length is 15 residues. The CDR3 DNA is TGTGCCAGCACCCCTAGGGCTAGCGGGAGTGATGAGCAGTTCTTC. The encoded protein is CASTPRASGSDEQFF.

For this clone: Other nucleotide sequences from this sample produce the same CDR3. The chain links TRBV11-2 to TRBJ2-3; D remains unclear. The germline gives CDR1 SGHAT, CDR2 FQNNGV. V gave up 0 bases and J gave up 3 bases, with 4 bases separating them. The CDR3 has 13 residues. Here the CDR3 DNA reads TGTGCCAGCAGCTTAGAGCGAACAGATACGCAGTATTTT. It specifies CASSLERTDTQYF.

J is TRBJ1-2 and V is TRBV7-9; 11 bases are a match to TRBD1. This CDR3 is built from 15 residues. Germline lookup yields CDR1 SEHNR and CDR2 FQNEAQ (reference sequence). V lost 3 bases, J lost 6 bases, and 6 bases stayed unmatched. In DNA, the CDR3 is TGTGCCAGCAGCTTTGGGACAGGGGGTAAGGATGGCTACACCTTC. Protein: CASSFGTGGKDGYTF.

The chain couples TRBV5-4 to TRBJ1-3, with 9 bases aligning to TRBD1. The CDR3 runs to 16 residues. The V segment lost 4 bases and the J segment 1 base; nucleotides outside the gene matches: 6. CDR1 is SGHNT, CDR2 YYREEE, per germline (reference sequence). The CDR3 sequence is CASSAEQGASGNTIYF. CDR3 sequence (DNA): TGTGCCAGCAGCGCCGAACAGGGGGCGTCTGGAAACACCATATATTTT.